The entry that follows covers one TCR beta chain sequence. From germline, CDR1 is SGHKS and CDR2 YYEKEE (reference sequence). The trim removed 3 bases at V and 4 bases at J, leaving 5 bases unmatched. This CDR3 spans 14 amino acids. Clones were read by immunoSEQ multiplex PCR, and TCRdb kept only the in-frame ones, dropping some. The repertoire holds fewer than 200,000 clones, 88% seen once, with around 11% in the top ten. Time point described: blood 4 weeks post-SBRT, at nephrectomy. This sample's treatment: 15 Gy SBRT to primary tumor, nephrectomy 4 weeks later. Nephrectomy followed 15 Gy stereotactic body radiation by 4 weeks. Serial blood draws occurred at baseline and 2 and 4 weeks post-SBRT. The entry originates in a study of radiation and T cells in renal cell carcinoma.

The sequenced sample was blood, obtained from a patient whose treatment included radiotherapy and nephrectomy. The TCR comes from a woman in her 50s with renal cell carcinoma. The J gene is TRBJ2-5, the V gene TRBV5-5; 8 bases fit TRBD1. CDR3 DNA sequence: TGTGCCAGCAGCTGGACAGGGTTAGGAGAGACCCAGTACTTC. Translation gives CASSWTGLGETQYF.